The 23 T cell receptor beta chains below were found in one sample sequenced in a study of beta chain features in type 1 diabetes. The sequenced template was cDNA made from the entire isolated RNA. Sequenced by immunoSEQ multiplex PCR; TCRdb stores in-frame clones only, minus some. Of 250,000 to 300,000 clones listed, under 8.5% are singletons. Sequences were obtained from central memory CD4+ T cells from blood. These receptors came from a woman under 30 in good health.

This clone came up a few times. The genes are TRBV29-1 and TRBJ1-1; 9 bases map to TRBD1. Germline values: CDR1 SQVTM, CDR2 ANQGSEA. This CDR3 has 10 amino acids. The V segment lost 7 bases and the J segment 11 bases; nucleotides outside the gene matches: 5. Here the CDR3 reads CSAGDREAFF. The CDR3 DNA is TGCAGCGCCGGGGACAGGGAGGCTTTCTTT.

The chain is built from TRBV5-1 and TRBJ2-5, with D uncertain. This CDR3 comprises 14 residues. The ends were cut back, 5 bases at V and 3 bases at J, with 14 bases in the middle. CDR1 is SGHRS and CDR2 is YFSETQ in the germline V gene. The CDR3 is CASSLSGSKETQYF. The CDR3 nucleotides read TGCGCCAGCAGTTTATCGGGTAGCAAAGAGACCCAGTACTTC.

The CDR3 reads CASSLAQGSPLHF. The CDR3 DNA is TGTGCCAGCAGCTTAGCCCAGGGCTCACCCCTCCACTTT. J is TRBJ1-6 and V is TRBV7-2; possibly TRBD1 for D (5 bases). Germline values: CDR1 SGHTA, CDR2 FQGNSA. The CDR3 runs to 13 residues. V was cut by 0 bases and J by 10 bases, with 7 bases left in between.

The CDR3 is CASSSGQLYGYTF. CDR3 coding DNA: TGTGCCAGCAGCTCGGGACAGCTCTATGGCTACACCTTC. V is TRBV5-6 and J is TRBJ1-2, with TRBD1 matching over 7 bases. The CDR3 covers 13 residues. Germline CDR1 reads SGHDT; CDR2 reads YYEEEE. V gave up 3 bases and J gave up 4 bases; unmatched junction bases: 3.

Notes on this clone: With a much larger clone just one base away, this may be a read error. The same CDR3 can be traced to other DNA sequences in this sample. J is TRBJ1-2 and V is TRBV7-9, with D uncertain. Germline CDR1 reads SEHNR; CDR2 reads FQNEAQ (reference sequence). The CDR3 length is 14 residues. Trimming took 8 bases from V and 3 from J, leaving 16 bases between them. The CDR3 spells CASVEMGGDYGYTF. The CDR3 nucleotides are TGTGCCAGCGTCGAGATGGGAGGAGACTATGGCTACACCTTC.

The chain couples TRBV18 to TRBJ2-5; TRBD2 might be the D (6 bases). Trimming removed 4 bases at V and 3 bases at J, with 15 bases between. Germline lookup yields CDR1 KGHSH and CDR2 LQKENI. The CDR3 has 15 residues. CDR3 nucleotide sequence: TGTGCCAGCTCACGGCAACGGGACTCGGAAGAGACCCAGTACTTC. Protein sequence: CASSRQRDSEETQYF.

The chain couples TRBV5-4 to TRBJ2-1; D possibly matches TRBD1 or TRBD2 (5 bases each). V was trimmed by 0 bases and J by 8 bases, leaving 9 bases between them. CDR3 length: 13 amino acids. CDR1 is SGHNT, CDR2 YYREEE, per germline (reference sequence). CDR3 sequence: CASSLAGLDEQFF. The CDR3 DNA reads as TGTGCCAGCAGCTTGGCGGGGCTGGATGAGCAGTTCTTC.

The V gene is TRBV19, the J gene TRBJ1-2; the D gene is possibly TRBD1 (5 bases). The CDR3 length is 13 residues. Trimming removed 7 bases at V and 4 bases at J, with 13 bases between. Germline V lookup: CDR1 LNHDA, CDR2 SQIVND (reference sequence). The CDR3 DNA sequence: TGTGCCAGTAACCGGCGGGACTTCTATGGCTACACCTTC. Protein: CASNRRDFYGYTF.

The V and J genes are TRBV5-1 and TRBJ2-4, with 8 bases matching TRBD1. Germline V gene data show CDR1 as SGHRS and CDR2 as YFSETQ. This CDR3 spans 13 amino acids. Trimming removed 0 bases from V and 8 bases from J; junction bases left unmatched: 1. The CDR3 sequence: CASSLGQGHIQYF. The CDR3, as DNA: TGCGCCAGCAGCTTGGGACAGGGGCACATTCAGTACTTC.

Here the CDR3 DNA reads TGTGCCAGCAGCCAAGATAGCCCCGTCACCGGGGAGCTGTTTTTT. This codes for CASSQDSPVTGELFF. The chain is built from TRBV4-2 and TRBJ2-2; D uncertain. CDR1 and CDR2 from the germline V gene are LGHNA and YNFKEQ. The CDR3 totals 15 residues. Trimming took 0 bases from V and 4 from J, leaving 9 bases between them.

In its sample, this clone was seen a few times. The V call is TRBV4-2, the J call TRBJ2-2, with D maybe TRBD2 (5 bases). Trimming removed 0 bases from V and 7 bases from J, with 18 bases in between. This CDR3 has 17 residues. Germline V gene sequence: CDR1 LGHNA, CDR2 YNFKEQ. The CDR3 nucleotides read TGTGCCAGCAGCCAAGAAGTACGGACGGGGATCGGCGGGGAGCTGTTTTTT. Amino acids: CASSQEVRTGIGGELFF.

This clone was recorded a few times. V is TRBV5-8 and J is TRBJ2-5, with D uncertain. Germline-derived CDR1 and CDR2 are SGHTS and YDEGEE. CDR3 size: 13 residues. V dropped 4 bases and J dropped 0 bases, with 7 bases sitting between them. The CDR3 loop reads CASSRYHQETQYF. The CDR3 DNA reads TGTGCCAGCAGCCGCTACCACCAAGAGACCCAGTACTTC.

The CDR3 DNA reads as TGTGCCAGCAGCTCCCTCAGGGGGCGTCAAGAGACCCAGTACTTC. Residues: CASSSLRGRQETQYF. The chain combines TRBV7-3 with TRBJ2-5; 8 bases map to TRBD1. V trimming: 4 bases; J trimming: 2 bases; junction bases outside the gene matches: 6. This CDR3 contains 15 residues. Germline V gene data show CDR1 as SGHTA and CDR2 as FQGTGA.

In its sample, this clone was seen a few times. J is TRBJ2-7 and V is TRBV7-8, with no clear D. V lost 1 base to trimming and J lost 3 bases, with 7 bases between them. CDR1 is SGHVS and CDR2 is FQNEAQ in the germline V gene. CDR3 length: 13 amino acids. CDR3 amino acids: CASSLEVSYEQYV. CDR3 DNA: TGTGCCAGCAGCTTAGAGGTGAGCTACGAGCAGTACGTC.

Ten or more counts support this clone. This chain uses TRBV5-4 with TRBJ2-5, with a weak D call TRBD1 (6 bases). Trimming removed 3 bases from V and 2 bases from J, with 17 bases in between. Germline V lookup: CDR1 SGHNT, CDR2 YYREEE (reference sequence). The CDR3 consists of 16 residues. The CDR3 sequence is CASSSAGGQGQETQYF. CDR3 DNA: TGTGCCAGCAGCTCGGCGGGTGGGCAGGGGCAAGAGACCCAGTACTTC. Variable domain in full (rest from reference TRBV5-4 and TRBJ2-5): ETGVTQSPTHLIKTRGQQVTLRCSSQSGHNTVSWYQQALGQGPQFIFQYYREEENGRGNFPPRFSGLQFPNYSSELNVNALELDDSALYLCASSSAGGQGQETQYFGPGTRLLVL.

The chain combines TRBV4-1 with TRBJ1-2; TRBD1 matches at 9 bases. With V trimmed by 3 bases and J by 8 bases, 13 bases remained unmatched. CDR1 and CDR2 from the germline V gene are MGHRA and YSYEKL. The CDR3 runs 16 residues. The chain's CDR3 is CASSQVSITGGTGYTF. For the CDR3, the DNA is TGCGCCAGCAGCCAGGTTTCTATTACAGGGGGCACGGGCTACACCTTC.

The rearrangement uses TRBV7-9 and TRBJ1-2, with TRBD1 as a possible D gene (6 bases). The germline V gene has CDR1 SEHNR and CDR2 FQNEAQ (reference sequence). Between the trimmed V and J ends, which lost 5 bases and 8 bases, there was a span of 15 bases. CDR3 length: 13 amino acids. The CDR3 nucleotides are TGTGCCAGCAGCCCGGAGGGGGTGATCGGCTACACCTTC. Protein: CASSPEGVIGYTF.

CDR3 nucleotides: TGTGCCAGCAGTGACCGACAGGGGGCTATTCAGTACTTC. This translates into CASSDRQGAIQYF. The chain combines TRBV6-1 with TRBJ2-4, with 10 bases that match TRBD1. The CDR3 covers 13 residues. Germline-derived CDR1 and CDR2 are MNHNS and SASEGT. V was clipped by 3 bases and J by 10 bases; unmatched bases: 3.

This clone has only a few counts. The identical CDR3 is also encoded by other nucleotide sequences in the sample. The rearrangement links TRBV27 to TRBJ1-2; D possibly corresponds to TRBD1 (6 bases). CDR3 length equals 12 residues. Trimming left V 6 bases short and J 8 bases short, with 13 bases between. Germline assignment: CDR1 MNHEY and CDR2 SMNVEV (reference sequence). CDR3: CASSRGGHGYTF. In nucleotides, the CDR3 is TGTGCCAGCAGCAGAGGGGGACACGGCTACACCTTC.

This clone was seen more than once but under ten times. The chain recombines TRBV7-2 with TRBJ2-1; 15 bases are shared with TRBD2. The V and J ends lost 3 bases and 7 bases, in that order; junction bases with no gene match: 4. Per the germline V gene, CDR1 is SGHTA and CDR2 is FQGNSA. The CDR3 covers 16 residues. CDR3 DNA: TGTGCCAGCAGCTTCGCCGGGACTAGCGGGAGGAATGAGCAGTTCTTC. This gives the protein CASSFAGTSGRNEQFF.

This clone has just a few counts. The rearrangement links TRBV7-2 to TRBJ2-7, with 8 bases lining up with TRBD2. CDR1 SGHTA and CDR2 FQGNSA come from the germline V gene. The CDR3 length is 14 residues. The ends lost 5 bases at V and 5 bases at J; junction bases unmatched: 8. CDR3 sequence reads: CASSLGAGGNEQYF. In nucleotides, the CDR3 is TGTGCCAGCAGCCTAGGGGCGGGAGGTAACGAGCAGTACTTC.

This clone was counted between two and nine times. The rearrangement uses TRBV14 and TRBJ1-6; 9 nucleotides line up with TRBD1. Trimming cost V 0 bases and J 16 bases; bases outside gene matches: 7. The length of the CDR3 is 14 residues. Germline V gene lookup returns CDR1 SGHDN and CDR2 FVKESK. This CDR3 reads CASSQDTGTGILHF. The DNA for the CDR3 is TGTGCCAGCAGCCAAGATACTGGGACAGGGATTCTCCACTTT. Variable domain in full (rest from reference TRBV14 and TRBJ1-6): EAGVTQFPSHSVIEKGQTVTLRCDPISGHDNLYWYRRVMGKEIKFLLHFVKESKQDESGMPNNRFLAERTGGTYSTLKVQPAELEDSGVYFCASSQDTGTGILHFGNGTRLTVT.

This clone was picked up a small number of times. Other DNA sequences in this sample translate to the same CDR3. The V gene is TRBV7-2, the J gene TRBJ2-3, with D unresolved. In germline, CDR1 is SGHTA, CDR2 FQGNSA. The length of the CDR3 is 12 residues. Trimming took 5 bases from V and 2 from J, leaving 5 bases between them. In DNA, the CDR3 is TGTGCCAGCAGCCCATACACAGATACGCAGTATTTT. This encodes CASSPYTDTQYF.